These 8 T cell receptor beta chains originate from one sample sequenced in a study of T-cell memory formation after mild COVID-19. Each CDR3 protein gets one entry after TCRdb re-called the 5' RACE reads with MiXCR. The sample yields 400,000 to 450,000 distinct CDR3 sequences, more than 15% seen once. The specimen was PBMCs or a T cell subset sorted from them (not recorded which). The receptors here all came from a man between 18 and 35 years old who had mild COVID-19 (a few samples of this study predate the infection). Cell type and time point are not known.

Only a few counts were recorded for this clonotype. Compared with germline, one end of the junction differs, possibly owing to a read error. The chain carries TRBV5-1 and TRBJ2-7, with D uncertain. CDR1 and CDR2 from the germline V gene are SGHRS and YFSETQ. The CDR3 sequence is 15 residues long. CDR3 region: CASSLDPSLSYDQYF. The DNA of the CDR3 is TGCGCCAGCAGCTTGGACCCGTCACTCTCCTACGATCAGTACTTC.

The sample holds a few counts of this clonotype. The rearrangement links TRBV9 to TRBJ2-7, with 7 positions matching TRBD1. With 0 bases clipped from V and 1 base from J, the junction kept 4 bases outside the gene matches. Germline V gene lookup returns CDR1 SGDLS and CDR2 YYNGEE. The CDR3 spans 15 residues. The CDR3 DNA is TGTGCCAGCAGCGTAGAAGGGACAGTTTCCTACGAGCAGTACTTC. Its protein product is CASSVEGTVSYEQYF.

This clonotype was seen once. The V call is TRBV6-5, the J call TRBJ1-3; 8 nucleotides line up with TRBD1. This CDR3 spans 15 amino acids. The V and J ends lost 0 bases and 10 bases, in that order; junction bases with no gene match: 8. CDR1 is MNHEY and CDR2 is SVGAGI in the germline V gene. The CDR3 coding sequence is TGTGCCAGCAGTTACTCACGACAGGGGCTGAAAACCATATATTTT. Translation gives CASSYSRQGLKTIYF.

The rearrangement links TRBV6-6 to TRBJ2-3, with TRBD1 matching over 7 bases. This CDR3 is built from 15 residues. The V gene end was trimmed by 5 bases and the J gene end by 2 bases; junction bases not matched to a gene: 7. Germline CDR1 is MNHNY and CDR2 is SVGAGI (reference sequence). The CDR3 spells CASSPRGRFTDTQYF. DNA for the CDR3: TGTGCCAGCAGTCCAAGGGGGCGCTTCACAGATACGCAGTATTTT.

This rearrangement joins TRBV6-4 to TRBJ2-1; 7 nucleotides agree with TRBD2. The ends lost 3 bases at V and 8 bases at J; junction bases unmatched: 7. The CDR3 is 14 residues long. Per germline, CDR1 MRHNA and CDR2 SNTAGT. CDR3 sequence (DNA): TGTGCCAGCAGTGATGGGGGGGAGGGCCATGAGCAGTTCTTC. It translates to CASSDGGEGHEQFF.

This clonotype was picked up a small number of times. CDR3 in amino acids: CASSLRGQDTEAFF. CDR3 DNA: TGTGCCAGCAGCTTAAGGGGGCAAGACACTGAAGCTTTCTTT. The chain employs TRBV7-9 and TRBJ1-1; TRBD1 matches 7 bases. The ends lost 2 bases at V and 3 bases at J; junction bases unmatched: 3. CDR1 and CDR2 from the germline V gene are SEHNR and FQNEAQ (reference sequence). CDR3 length: 14 residues. The full variable domain, in which reference TRBV7-9 and TRBJ1-1 provide the parts outside the CDR3, is DTGVSQNPRHKITKRGQNVTFRCDPISEHNRLYWYRQTLGQGPEFLTYFQNEAQLEKSRLLSDRFSAERPKGSFSTLEIQRTEQGDSAMYLCASSLRGQDTEAFFGQGTRLTVV.

The chain couples TRBV9 to TRBJ1-4; D is possibly TRBD1 (5 bases). V dropped 4 bases and J dropped 3 bases, with 10 bases sitting between them. CDR1 SGDLS and CDR2 YYNGEE come from the germline V gene. The CDR3 consists of 14 residues. This chain's CDR3 is CASSQDTANEKLFF. CDR3 sequence (DNA): TGTGCCAGCAGCCAGGACACGGCTAATGAAAAACTGTTTTTT.

Here the CDR3 DNA reads TGTGCCAGCAGCTCCCGCGGGGGTTCAGAGACCCAGTACTTC. It yields the protein CASSSRGGSETQYF. The chain links TRBV11-2 to TRBJ2-5; 7 bases fit TRBD2. Unmatched junction bases numbered 6, after V lost 4 bases and J lost 4 bases. The germline V gene has CDR1 SGHAT and CDR2 FQNNGV. The CDR3 consists of 14 residues.